These 28 T cell receptor beta chains came from one sample sequenced in a study of blood T cell repertoires in COVID-19. Assay used: immunoSEQ multiplex PCR; TCRdb lists only in-frame clones, some missing. The data contain around 50,000 clones, roughly 84% of them singletons. Sequenced input: peripheral blood. The source is a man between 50 and 59 years old with active COVID-19.

The chain combines TRBV3-1 (or the pseudogene TRBV3-2) with TRBJ1-1, with a tentative D call TRBD1 (5 bases). From germline, CDR1 is LGHDT and CDR2 YNNKEL (reference sequence). This CDR3 spans 14 amino acids. V was clipped by 3 bases and J by 3 bases, with 11 bases between them. CDR3 protein: CASSQTWGDTEAFF. In DNA form, the CDR3 reads TGTGCCAGCAGCCAGACCTGGGGGGACACTGAAGCTTTCTTT.

J is TRBJ1-2 and V is TRBV6-2 or TRBV6-3; no definite D call. This CDR3 contains 14 residues. Per the germline V gene, CDR1 is MNHEY and CDR2 is SVGEGT. V lost 2 bases to trimming and J lost 2 bases, with 9 bases between them. As DNA, the CDR3 is TGTGCCAGCAGTTACGGGAGGGAAAACTATGGCTACACCTTC. Encoded protein: CASSYGRENYGYTF.

This clone has just one count. The chain recombines TRBV27 with TRBJ2-7; no firm D call. Germline V CDR1 and CDR2: MNHEY, SMNVEV (reference sequence). Trimming left V 5 bases short and J 2 bases short, with 16 bases between. The CDR3 length is 15 residues. CDR3 DNA: TGTGCCAGCAGTACTTCAAACCCCTCGACCTACGAGCAGTACTTC. This encodes CASSTSNPSTYEQYF.

The chain has TRBV5-1 and TRBJ1-2, with D maybe TRBD1 (5 bases). Per germline, CDR1 SGHRS and CDR2 YFSETQ. CDR3 length: 16 residues. Trimming removed 4 bases from V and 2 bases from J, with 18 bases in between. CDR3 amino acids: CASSAGTPRTNYGYTF. The CDR3, as DNA: TGCGCCAGCAGCGCGGGGACCCCAAGAACAAACTATGGCTACACCTTC.

This sequence joins TRBV20-1 and TRBJ1-2, with D unresolved. CDR3 length: 14 residues. The germline gives CDR1 DFQATT, CDR2 SNEGSKA (reference sequence). Trimming pared 3 bases from V and 4 bases from J, leaving 15 bases between. As DNA, the CDR3 is TGCAGTGCTAGTCTTGCTCGGGTCGGCTATGGCTACACCTTC. It encodes CSASLARVGYGYTF.

This chain links TRBV5-3 with TRBJ1-4; D is perhaps TRBD1 (5 bases). TRBV5-3 belongs to the ORF category, with a function that is uncertain. V lost 0 bases and J lost 6, with 12 bases in between. The CDR3 consists of 15 residues. The DNA of the CDR3 is TGTGCCAGAAGCTTGGGCGGACACCAAGATGAAAAACTGTTTTTT. This sequence encodes CARSLGGHQDEKLFF.

A few counts support this clone. The gene calls are TRBV11-3 and TRBJ2-1; D is uncertain. V lost 0 bases to trimming and J lost 6 bases, with 3 bases between them. The CDR3 spans 12 residues. Germline values: CDR1 SGHNT, CDR2 YENEEA. In DNA form, the CDR3 reads TGTGCCAGCAGCTTAGATCGCAATGAGCAGTTCTTC. Its translation: CASSLDRNEQFF.

V gene TRBV5-6 combines with J gene TRBJ2-1, with 9 bases identical to TRBD2. Germline CDR1 and CDR2: SGHDT and YYEEEE. The CDR3 covers 14 residues. Trimming took 0 bases from V and 6 from J; bases not matched to a gene: 1. This CDR3 reads CASSLGGLANEQFF. In DNA, the CDR3 is TGTGCCAGCAGCTTGGGGGGACTAGCCAATGAGCAGTTCTTC.

The chain recombines TRBV10-3 with TRBJ2-7; 10 positions agree with TRBD2. CDR3 length: 15 residues. Per germline, CDR1 ENHRY and CDR2 SYGVKD. V was clipped by 6 bases and J by 2 bases; unmatched bases: 7. The chain's CDR3 is CAIREREGPPYEQYF. DNA of the CDR3: TGTGCCATCAGAGAGCGGGAGGGCCCCCCCTACGAGCAGTACTTC.

V usage is TRBV28 and J usage is TRBJ2-7, with 8 positions matching TRBD2. The V segment lost 6 bases and the J segment 2 bases; nucleotides outside the gene matches: 3. The CDR3 runs to 13 residues. Per germline, CDR1 MDHEN and CDR2 SYDVKM. The chain's CDR3 is CASRSSGAYEQYF. CDR3 bases: TGTGCCAGCAGGAGTAGCGGGGCCTACGAGCAGTACTTC.

The chain carries TRBV7-2 and TRBJ1-4; D unclear. V dropped 5 bases and J dropped 0 bases, with 4 bases sitting between them. Germline loops: CDR1 SGHTA, CDR2 FQGNSA. The CDR3 is made up of 13 amino acids. The CDR3 spells CASSRATNEKLFF. CDR3 DNA sequence: TGTGCCAGCAGCCGAGCAACTAATGAAAAACTGTTTTTT.

The chain is built from TRBV18 and TRBJ2-7, with D maybe TRBD2 (5 bases). Trimming removed 2 bases at V and 0 bases at J, with 11 bases between. Looked up from germline, CDR1 is KGHSH and CDR2 is LQKENI. This CDR3 comprises 15 residues. The CDR3 region has the DNA TGTGCCAGCTCACCAGGGAGCGGTCTCTCCTACGAGCAGTACTTC. Its protein is CASSPGSGLSYEQYF.

The rearrangement links TRBV5-1 to TRBJ2-7, with 8 bases lining up with TRBD2. The CDR3 spans 16 residues. Germline V gives CDR1 SGHRS, CDR2 YFSETQ. With 4 bases clipped from V and 7 bases from J, the junction kept 16 bases outside the gene matches. The CDR3 reads CASSPPRRLALEEQYF. The CDR3 DNA follows: TGCGCCAGCAGCCCTCCCCGGAGACTAGCGTTAGAAGAGCAGTACTTC.

This chain links TRBV25-1 with TRBJ2-5, with 8 bases matching TRBD2. The CDR3 contains 15 residues. Per germline, CDR1 MGHDK and CDR2 SYGVNS. V lost 3 bases to trimming and J lost 8 bases; unmatched junction nucleotides: 11. The CDR3, as DNA: TGTGCCAGCAGTGACTCTGGGACTAGAGCATCAACCCAGTACTTC. This encodes CASSDSGTRASTQYF.

The rearrangement uses TRBV18 and TRBJ1-3; D unclear. Per the germline V gene, CDR1 is KGHSH and CDR2 is LQKENI. The CDR3 runs 11 residues. V was cut by 5 bases and J by 3 bases, with 2 bases left in between. The DNA for the CDR3 is TGTGCCAGCTCATATGGAAACACCATATATTTT. This sequence encodes CASSYGNTIYF.

A note on this clone: One junction end does not reproduce the germline sequence, and a read error may be involved. The V and J genes are TRBV7-7 and TRBJ2-1, with 7 bases identical to TRBD2. The CDR3 has 15 amino acids. Germline assignment: CDR1 SSHAT and CDR2 FNYEAQ (reference sequence). The CDR3 sequence: CASSLKSGLVSEQFF. As DNA, the CDR3 is TGTGCTAGCAGCTTAAAATCTGGACTAGTAAGTGAGCAGTTCTTC.

The V and J genes are TRBV25-1 and TRBJ2-5, with unresolved D. The V gene's germline CDR1 is MGHDK and CDR2 SYGVNS. Trimming left V 5 bases short and J 4 bases short, with 11 bases between. CDR3 length equals 13 residues. The CDR3 protein is CASSPPFRETQYF. The CDR3, as DNA: TGTGCCAGCAGTCCCCCTTTTCGAGAGACCCAGTACTTC.

This chain connects TRBV5-1 to TRBJ2-5; TRBD2 matches 11 bases. Trimming removed 5 bases from V and 5 bases from J; junction bases left unmatched: 8. The CDR3 consists of 15 residues. Germline-derived CDR1 and CDR2 are SGHRS and YFSETQ. CDR3: CASRSAPSGRETQYF. DNA for the CDR3: TGCGCCAGCAGGTCAGCCCCTAGCGGGAGGGAGACCCAGTACTTC.

The CDR3 DNA reads as TGTGCCAGCAGTGGGACAGGGAGCGCCGGGGAGCTGTTTTTT. Translation: CASSGTGSAGELFF. The rearrangement links TRBV28 to TRBJ2-2; the match to TRBD1 covers 9 bases. V dropped 5 bases and J dropped 6; count of bases not matched to a gene: 4. Per the germline V gene, CDR1 is MDHEN and CDR2 is SYDVKM. The CDR3 is 14 residues long.

This rearrangement joins TRBV11-1 to TRBJ2-1; 8 bases match TRBD2. The CDR3 sequence is 14 residues long. Trimming removed 5 bases from V and 5 bases from J; junction bases left unmatched: 5. CDR1 and CDR2 (germline): SGHAT, FQDESV (reference sequence). This chain's CDR3 is CASSRRTSHNEQFF. The CDR3 DNA follows: TGTGCCAGCAGCAGAAGGACTAGCCACAATGAGCAGTTCTTC.

This clone was seen just once. The chain employs TRBV27 and TRBJ2-7; 10 nucleotides line up with TRBD1. There are 17 residues in the CDR3. The germline CDR1 and CDR2 sequences are MNHEY and SMNVEV (reference sequence). The V segment lost 2 bases and the J segment 1 base; nucleotides outside the gene matches: 8. In DNA form, the CDR3 reads TGTGCCAGCAGTTTACGAGTCGGGACAGGGGAATCCTACGAGCAGTACTTC. Protein: CASSLRVGTGESYEQYF.

This sequence joins TRBV3-1 (or the pseudogene TRBV3-2) and TRBJ1-6, with unresolved D. Germline assignment: CDR1 LGHDT and CDR2 YNNKEL (reference sequence). Trimming cost V 1 base and J 7 bases, with 11 bases left between them. The CDR3 is made up of 15 amino acids. CDR3 protein: CASSQVSGGNSPLHF. For the CDR3, the DNA is TGTGCCAGCAGCCAAGTGTCAGGTGGCAATTCACCCCTCCACTTT.

This clone came up once. The rearrangement uses TRBV28 and TRBJ2-7; 8 bases line up with TRBD1. Losses at the gene ends were 5 bases for V and 2 bases for J; bases not matched to a gene: 5. Germline CDR1 MDHEN, CDR2 SYDVKM. This CDR3 is 14 amino acids long. CDR3 region: CASSPTGATYEQYF. The CDR3 DNA reads TGTGCCAGCAGTCCGACAGGGGCCACCTACGAGCAGTACTTC.

The V call is TRBV6-5, the J call TRBJ1-2; D possibly corresponds to TRBD1 (6 bases). The length of the CDR3 is 14 residues. Germline V gene lookup returns CDR1 MNHEY and CDR2 SVGAGI. V was clipped by 5 bases and J by 1 base, with 11 bases between them. The CDR3 reads CASSQGMNNYGYTF. The CDR3 DNA sequence: TGTGCCAGCAGTCAGGGGATGAATAACTATGGCTACACCTTC.

The chain recombines TRBV18 with TRBJ2-3; 8 bases fit TRBD2. The V gene end was trimmed by 6 bases and the J gene end by 1 base; junction bases not matched to a gene: 6. From germline, CDR1 is KGHSH and CDR2 LQKENI. CDR3 length: 15 residues. CDR3 residues: CASSLSGRGTDTQYF. CDR3 coding DNA: TGTGCCAGCTCCCTAAGCGGGAGAGGCACAGATACGCAGTATTTT.

Only a few counts were recorded for this clone. The chain is built from TRBV7-3 and TRBJ1-6, with D hard to call. The CDR3 consists of 14 residues. Trimming cost V 0 bases and J 8 bases, with 8 bases left between them. Looked up from germline, CDR1 is SGHTA and CDR2 is FQGTGA. The CDR3 nucleotides are TGTGCCAGCAGCTTAACAGGTGCGGATTCACCCCTCCACTTT. Translated: CASSLTGADSPLHF.

This chain joins TRBV15 and TRBJ1-3; D is ambiguous. The germline V gene has CDR1 LNHNV and CDR2 YYDKDF (reference sequence). V was trimmed by 0 bases and J by 3 bases, leaving 18 bases between them. This CDR3 is 18 amino acids long. Here the CDR3 reads CATSREGFPGSRGNTIYF. CDR3 bases: TGTGCCACCAGCAGAGAAGGTTTTCCCGGGTCTCGTGGAAACACCATATATTTT.

The genes are TRBV30 and TRBJ2-4; 11 bases are shared with TRBD1. From germline, CDR1 is GTSNPN and CDR2 SVGIG (reference sequence). V was clipped by 1 base and J by 7 bases; unmatched bases: 9. This CDR3 has 16 amino acids. The CDR3 sequence: CAWSAPGTGGGNIQYF. CDR3 bases: TGTGCCTGGAGTGCCCCCGGGACAGGGGGGGGGAACATTCAGTACTTC. Supplemented by reference TRBV30 and TRBJ2-4, the full variable domain reads SQTIHQWPATLVQPVGSPLSLECTVEGTSNPNLYWYRQAAGRGLQLLFYSVGIGQISSEVPQNLSASRPQDRQFILSSKKLLLSDSGFYLCAWSAPGTGGGNIQYFGAGTRLSVL.